The clone carrying this T cell receptor beta chain occurred many times. MiXCR, run by TCRdb on the RT-PCR reads, gives a single entry per CDR3 protein. The sample records hundreds of thousands of distinct CDR3 sequences, approximately 15% being singletons. Germline V gene data show CDR1 as SGHRS and CDR2 as YFSETQ. This CDR3 comprises 15 residues. The ends lost 2 bases at V and 8 bases at J; junction bases unmatched: 5. The chain carries TRBV5-1 and TRBJ2-1; 12 nucleotides agree with TRBD1. Sequenced sample: memory CD4+ T cells from blood. The TCR sequence derives from a female donor in good health, serving as a healthy control. In nucleotides, the CDR3 is TGCGCCAGCAGCTTTACCGGGACAGGGGGCGATGAGCAGTTCTTC. It is translated as CASSFTGTGGDEQFF.